Listed below are T cell receptor beta chains from one sample, sequenced in a study of early T cells in non-severe SARS-CoV-2 infection. TCRdb itself ran the 5' RACE reads through MiXCR, one entry per CDR3 protein. The data contain 25,000 to 30,000 distinct CDR3 sequences, about 6% of them seen just once; the ten biggest clones take up 30% to 35%. The sample in question was whole blood, obtained at baseline. The source of these receptors is an adult who was a healthcare worker with PCR-confirmed SARS-CoV-2 infection or an uninfected control (not recorded which). Each CDR3 is given without its conserved first and last residue.

j_call v_call cdr3_aa
TRBJ1-4 TRBV28 ASSLFGTGHNEKLF
TRBJ2-7 TRBV11-2 ASSFVNLEQY
TRBJ1-2 TRBV27 ASRGIRGYEFFGYT
TRBJ2-7 TRBV6-5 ASSYSPGGPFEQY
TRBJ2-7 TRBV28 ASRLTQTVYEQY
TRBJ2-1 TRBV30 ASDGLGYNEQF
TRBJ1-6 TRBV20-1 SAPSGTGDSPLH
TRBJ2-6 TRBV14 ASSGTAYITTGANVLT
TRBJ2-7 TRBV6-2/TRBV6-3 ASSLGRALGEQY
TRBJ2-7 TRBV11-3 ASSLGGQGAEQY
TRBJ1-4 TRBV14 ASSKQGESEKLF
TRBJ2-7 TRBV11-2 ASSFWTGFNEQY
TRBJ2-7 TRBV3-1 ASSQVGAWRGEQY
TRBJ2-3 TRBV7-2 ASSLGLSGGITDTQY
TRBJ1-1 TRBV20-1 SARRDGGPGEAF
TRBJ2-1 TRBV3-1 ASSQEWNEQF
TRBJ2-7 TRBV28 ASSLREQQY
TRBJ1-2 TRBV19 ASSIDGPGSRSNYGYT
TRBJ2-1 TRBV6-5 ASSLAGWMNEQF
TRBJ2-7 TRBV30 AWSLARYEQY
TRBJ2-7 TRBV29-1 SAKTGGLSEQY
TRBJ2-7 TRBV10-3 AISESIPVPLGEQY
TRBJ2-7 TRBV12-3/TRBV12-4 ASSFGSYEQY
TRBJ2-1 TRBV11-1 ASSFRGGANEQF
TRBJ1-1 TRBV7-9 ASSTTGQPVAF
TRBJ2-7 TRBV9 ASSVASGTTYEQY
TRBJ2-7 TRBV9 ASSTGLAEAHEQY
TRBJ1-1 TRBV12-3/TRBV12-4 ASSPDRHTEAF
TRBJ2-7 TRBV7-8 ASSLASGRAYEQY
TRBJ1-6 TRBV6-5 ATAGSSYNSPLH
TRBJ2-2 TRBV7-3 ASSAGTENTGELF
TRBJ2-5 TRBV20-1 SARDGTSPIRTQY
TRBJ2-7 TRBV4-1 ASSQSGQGAYEQY
TRBJ2-3 TRBV20-1 SAPLPSTDTQY
TRBJ2-3 TRBV27 ASSPGGGYTDTQY
TRBJ1-5 TRBV6-4 ASSATWGQPQH
TRBJ1-2 TRBV3-1 ASSQGQGGGYT
TRBJ2-7 TRBV11-2 ASSLGYYEQY
TRBJ2-2 TRBV12-3/TRBV12-4 ASSPGLIGELF
TRBJ2-3 TRBV7-9 ASSRSSGTTSTDTQY
TRBJ2-1 TRBV19 ASSIVGGSPPYNEQF
TRBJ2-4 TRBV5-4 ASSLGLAGRGAKNIQY
TRBJ1-5 TRBV5-1 ASSLITNQPQH
TRBJ1-5 TRBV24-1 ATSDSDRNQPQH
TRBJ1-1 TRBV6-2/TRBV6-3 ASRTRTPRNTEAF